Shown below are 13 T cell receptor beta chains from a single sample sequenced in a study of a mutant IDH1 vaccine in newly diagnosed glioma. The time point denotes: week 11, during vaccination. Vaccine doses each comprised 300 ug of mutant IDH1 20-mer peptide, with topical imiquimod. These receptors have no known antigen. Assay used: immunoSEQ multiplex PCR; TCRdb lists only in-frame clones, some missing. The sample lists about 61,000 clones; around 80% were seen once. This specimen consisted of PBMCs, obtained from a glioma patient whose treatment included an IDH1 peptide vaccine. These receptors originate from a man aged 45 to 65 with glioma.

In its sample, this clone was seen a few times. The chain is built from TRBV7-9 and TRBJ1-4, with TRBD1 matching 9 bases. V shed 5 bases, J shed 7 bases, and the junction held 11 bases outside the gene matches. There are 16 residues in the CDR3. Germline CDR1 reads SEHNR; CDR2 reads FQNEAQ (reference sequence). The CDR3 coding sequence is TGTGCCAGCAGCCCTCTCCGGGACAGGGAAAGTGAAAAACTGTTTTTT. It codes for CASSPLRDRESEKLFF.

J is TRBJ2-2 and V is TRBV5-6, with D possibly matching TRBD2 (5 bases). The V end was cut by 2 bases, the J end by 7 bases, with 12 bases between. This CDR3 is built from 14 residues. Germline V gene sequence: CDR1 SGHDT, CDR2 YYEEEE. CDR3 amino acids: CASSFQLVGGELFF. In nucleotides, the CDR3 is TGTGCCAGCAGCTTTCAACTAGTAGGCGGGGAGCTGTTTTTT.

The rearrangement uses TRBV2 and TRBJ1-3; weak D call: TRBD1 (6 bases). The CDR3 length is 12 residues. Germline V gives CDR1 SNHLY, CDR2 FYNNEI. V lost 1 base to trimming and J lost 8 bases, with 6 bases between them. In DNA form, the CDR3 reads TGTGCCAGCAGTGAAGAGGGGGACACCATATATTTT. This gives the protein CASSEEGDTIYF. The complete variable domain, with remaining parts taken from reference TRBV2 and TRBJ1-3, reads EPEVTQTPSHQVTQMGQEVILRCVPISNHLYFYWYRQILGQKVEFLVSFYNNEISEKSEIFDDQFSVERPDGSNFTLKIRSTKLEDSAMYFCASSEEGDTIYFGEGSWLTVV.

CDR3 DNA sequence: TGTGCCACCAGCGGACTACAGGGGTTTCGAAATGAGCAGTTCTTC. The encoded protein is CATSGLQGFRNEQFF. The gene calls are TRBV15 and TRBJ2-1; tentatively, D is TRBD1 (7 bases). CDR3 size: 15 residues. Germline CDR1 reads LNHNV; CDR2 reads YYDKDF (reference sequence). The V end lost 5 bases, the J end lost 7 bases, and 18 bases lay between the germline ends.

The chain uses TRBV19 and TRBJ1-2; a weak D match, TRBD1 (5 bases). CDR1 LNHDA and CDR2 SQIVND come from the germline V gene (reference sequence). The CDR3 has 12 residues. Trimming shortened V by 3 bases and J by 8 bases, and 10 bases separated the two germline ends. CDR3: CASSMAGTGYTF. In DNA, the CDR3 is TGTGCCAGTAGTATGGCAGGGACGGGCTACACCTTC.

V and J are TRBV27 and TRBJ2-1; no firm D call. The CDR3 contains 15 residues. V was shortened by 5 bases and J by 0 bases, with 11 bases between the two germline ends. The germline CDR1 and CDR2 sequences are MNHEY and SMNVEV (reference sequence). The CDR3 nucleotides are TGTGCCAGCAGTCCCACTATAATCTCCTACAATGAGCAGTTCTTC. As protein: CASSPTIISYNEQFF.

V usage is TRBV5-4 and J usage is TRBJ2-7; D is possibly TRBD1 or TRBD2 (6 bases each). Germline-derived CDR1 and CDR2 are SGHNT and YYREEE (reference sequence). The ends were cut back, 4 bases at V and 2 bases at J, with 16 bases in the middle. This CDR3 region has 15 residues. CDR3 coding DNA: TGTGCCAGCAGCACCGGAGGGGGAGGTCCCTACGAGCAGTACTTC. Amino acid sequence: CASSTGGGGPYEQYF. Together with reference TRBV5-4 and TRBJ2-7, the CDR3 gives the full variable domain: ETGVTQSPTHLIKTRGQQVTLRCSSQSGHNTVSWYQQALGQGPQFIFQYYREEENGRGNFPPRFSGLQFPNYSSELNVNALELDDSALYLCASSTGGGGPYEQYFGPGTRLTVT.

V is TRBV7-8 and J is TRBJ2-2; the D is unclear. CDR1 is SGHVS and CDR2 is FQNEAQ in the germline V gene. V dropped 1 base and J dropped 1 base, with 10 bases sitting between them. The length of the CDR3 is 16 residues. In nucleotides, the CDR3 is TGTGCCAGCAGCTTAGTCGAACGAGGGAACACCGGGGAGCTGTTTTTT. Translating gives CASSLVERGNTGELFF.

The rearrangement links TRBV7-2 to TRBJ1-4; no firm D call. The germline gives CDR1 SGHTA, CDR2 FQGNSA. The CDR3 contains 15 residues. V lost 1 base to trimming and J lost 3 bases, with 9 bases between them. Here the CDR3 reads CASSLGRIANEKLFF. The CDR3, as DNA: TGTGCCAGCAGCTTAGGGAGGATAGCTAATGAAAAACTGTTTTTT.

The genes are TRBV7-8 and TRBJ1-4, with TRBD1 as a possible D gene (6 bases). V dropped 4 bases and J dropped 4 bases, with 16 bases sitting between them. Germline V lookup: CDR1 SGHVS, CDR2 FQNEAQ. This CDR3 has 16 residues. The CDR3 DNA reads TGTGCCAGCAGCTCAACTATGGACAGATATAATGAAAAACTGTTTTTT. Translation gives CASSSTMDRYNEKLFF.

V and J are TRBV15 and TRBJ2-7, with D possibly TRBD2 on 5 matching bases. The V gene lost 2 bases and the J gene lost 4 bases, with 12 bases spanning the gap. Per the germline V gene, CDR1 is LNHNV and CDR2 is YYDKDF (reference sequence). This CDR3 spans 14 amino acids. The CDR3 DNA follows: TGTGCCACCAGCAGAACTGCTGAGGGATACGAGCAGTACTTC. It is translated as CATSRTAEGYEQYF.

The V gene is TRBV6-1, the J gene TRBJ2-2; possibly TRBD2 for D (7 bases). The V gene's germline CDR1 is MNHNS and CDR2 SASEGT. The V end lost 8 bases, the J end lost 1 base, and 11 bases lay between the germline ends. The CDR3 is 14 residues long. The CDR3 DNA follows: TGTGCCAGCGGGGGGGGACAGAACACCGGGGAGCTGTTTTTT. Translation: CASGGGQNTGELFF.

The rearrangement joins TRBV7-9 to TRBJ2-7, with 10 bases matching TRBD1. The trim removed 4 bases at V and 1 base at J, leaving 7 bases unmatched. Looked up from germline, CDR1 is SEHNR and CDR2 is FQNEAQ (reference sequence). The CDR3 is made up of 16 amino acids. DNA for the CDR3: TGTGCCAGCAGCTCTGCCGGGACAGGGGTTTCCTACGAGCAGTACTTC. The encoded protein is CASSSAGTGVSYEQYF. Full variable domain (missing parts from reference TRBV7-9 and TRBJ2-7): DTGVSQNPRHKITKRGQNVTFRCDPISEHNRLYWYRQTLGQGPEFLTYFQNEAQLEKSRLLSDRFSAERPKGSFSTLEIQRTEQGDSAMYLCASSSAGTGVSYEQYFGPGTRLTVT.